One sample yielded the 27 T cell receptor beta chains listed below, sequenced in a study of vaccination effects on CD4 cells after COVID-19. Using immunoSEQ multiplex PCR, the repertoire was profiled, and TCRdb retains in-frame clones only, with some absent. The repertoire holds some 35,000 clones, about 78% seen once, with approximately 15% in the top ten. Expansion of antigen-specific CD4+ T cells with viral peptide pools was carried out by the ViraFEST assay before sequencing. CD4+ T cell isolation took place after 10 days of culture. PCR confirmed that the person was infected with SARS-CoV-2 between March and December 2020. Their specific antigens are unknown. The specimen was CD4+ T cells from PBMCs cultured with HCoV-NL63 spike peptides, collected before COVID-19 vaccination. These receptors came from a human donor who had a prior SARS-CoV-2 infection.

This chain links TRBV7-8 with TRBJ2-1; 7 nucleotides line up with TRBD1. After removal of 5 bases from V and 0 bases from J, the junction contained 7 bases not matched to a gene. Per the germline V gene, CDR1 is SGHVS and CDR2 is FQNEAQ. The CDR3 covers 16 residues. In DNA, the CDR3 is TGTGCCAGCAGCCCCGACAGGGTCCACTCCTACAATGAGCAGTTCTTC. Its protein product is CASSPDRVHSYNEQFF.

The rearrangement joins TRBV27 to TRBJ2-1; 10 bases are a match to TRBD2. CDR1 is MNHEY and CDR2 is SMNVEV in the germline V gene (reference sequence). The length of the CDR3 is 19 residues. After removal of 5 bases from V and 0 bases from J, the junction contained 13 bases not matched to a gene. The CDR3 nucleotides are TGTGCCAGCAGTCCAATAGCGGGAGGCCTGTTGAGCTCCTACAATGAGCAGTTCTTC. Its protein is CASSPIAGGLLSSYNEQFF.

The chain uses TRBV5-1 and TRBJ2-5; 8 bases line up with TRBD2. CDR3 length: 16 residues. In germline, CDR1 is SGHRS, CDR2 YFSETQ. The trim removed 4 bases at V and 4 bases at J, leaving 12 bases unmatched. The CDR3 DNA reads as TGCGCCAGCAGCCTCTTAGCGGGGCAGACCCGAGAGACCCAGTACTTC. Translated, it gives CASSLLAGQTRETQYF.

The rearrangement links TRBV15 to TRBJ2-5, with D hard to call. The V and J ends lost 1 base and 5 bases respectively, with 5 bases between them. The length of the CDR3 is 12 residues. Germline CDR1 is LNHNV and CDR2 is YYDKDF (reference sequence). CDR3 residues: CATSRGYETQYF. The DNA of the CDR3 is TGTGCCACCAGCAGAGGGTATGAGACCCAGTACTTC.

The V and J genes are TRBV5-6 and TRBJ2-5, with D tentatively TRBD1 (5 bases). This CDR3 has 15 amino acids. Germline V lookup: CDR1 SGHDT, CDR2 YYEEEE. Trimming cost V 4 bases and J 2 bases, with 15 bases left between them. The chain's CDR3 is CASSILLGPQETQYF. The DNA for the CDR3 is TGTGCCAGCAGCATCCTGCTGGGGCCGCAAGAGACCCAGTACTTC.

J is TRBJ1-2 and V is TRBV6-1; no definite D call. The ends were cut back, 1 base at V and 2 bases at J, with 8 bases in the middle. This CDR3 has 14 residues. The germline V gene encodes CDR1 MNHNS and CDR2 SASEGT. In DNA, the CDR3 is TGTGCCAGCAGTGAAGGCCGGAAGAACTATGGCTACACCTTC. Translated: CASSEGRKNYGYTF.

The chain uses TRBV9 and TRBJ2-5; D gene ambiguous. The CDR3 sequence is 14 residues long. Germline V gene sequence: CDR1 SGDLS, CDR2 YYNGEE. V was trimmed by 1 base and J by 2 bases, leaving 9 bases between them. The DNA for the CDR3 is TGTGCCAGCAGCGTATCCCCCAGGCAAGAGACCCAGTACTTC. Translation gives CASSVSPRQETQYF.

In this sample, this clone turned up a few times. J is TRBJ2-2 and V is TRBV2; perhaps D is TRBD1 or TRBD2 (5 bases each). V was shortened by 7 bases and J by 0 bases, with 12 bases between the two germline ends. The CDR3 has 15 amino acids. Germline values: CDR1 SNHLY, CDR2 FYNNEI. CDR3 coding DNA: TGTGCCAGCAAAACCGAGGGGACGAACACCGGGGAGCTGTTTTTT. Amino acids: CASKTEGTNTGELFF.

This chain links TRBV7-8 with TRBJ2-7; no reliable D call. Between the trimmed V and J ends, which lost 0 bases and 1 base, there was a span of 4 bases. Germline lookup yields CDR1 SGHVS and CDR2 FQNEAQ. The CDR3 covers 13 residues. The CDR3 region is CASSLARSYEQYF. The CDR3 coding sequence is TGTGCCAGCAGCTTAGCCAGATCCTACGAGCAGTACTTC.

This sequence joins TRBV4-1 and TRBJ2-4, with D possibly being TRBD2 (5 bases). This CDR3 region has 15 residues. CDR1 MGHRA and CDR2 YSYEKL come from the germline V gene. With 1 base removed from V and 2 bases from J, the gap between germline ends came to 9 bases. CDR3 amino acids: CASSQGPGTKNIQYF. Written as DNA, the CDR3 is TGCGCCAGCAGCCAAGGCCCCGGGACCAAAAACATTCAGTACTTC.

The J gene is TRBJ2-5, the V gene TRBV9, with unresolved D. Germline assignment: CDR1 SGDLS and CDR2 YYNGEE. The CDR3 spans 15 residues. The ends were cut back, 0 bases at V and 5 bases at J, with 14 bases in the middle. The CDR3 coding sequence is TGTGCCAGCAGCGTAGGTTCGGCGGTAGTGGAGACCCAGTACTTC. It translates to CASSVGSAVVETQYF.

The chain joins TRBV7-6 to TRBJ2-2; no clear D gene. The CDR3 is made up of 18 amino acids. Germline assignment: CDR1 SGHVS and CDR2 FNYEAQ. V lost 3 bases, J lost 2 bases, and 19 bases lay in between. The chain's CDR3 is CASSLASNTFGNTGELFF. CDR3 sequence (DNA): TGTGCCAGCAGCTTGGCCAGTAATACGTTTGGTAACACCGGGGAGCTGTTTTTT.

The rearrangement uses TRBV10-3 and TRBJ1-4; 8 nucleotides line up with TRBD1. V dropped 6 bases and J dropped 5; count of bases not matched to a gene: 5. Germline CDR1 is ENHRY and CDR2 is SYGVKD. CDR3 size: 14 residues. The CDR3 DNA reads as TGTGCCATCAGGGCGGGACAGGAGAATGAAAAACTGTTTTTT. Translating gives CAIRAGQENEKLFF.

The J gene is TRBJ1-1, the V gene TRBV11-2; 8 bases map to TRBD1. The CDR3 covers 15 residues. Germline CDR1 reads SGHAT; CDR2 reads FQNNGV. V gave up 4 bases and J gave up 4 bases; unmatched junction bases: 8. CDR3 bases: TGTGCCAGCAGCTATCAGGGGGCGGCTCTCACTGAAGCTTTCTTT. Protein sequence: CASSYQGAALTEAFF. The full variable domain, in which reference TRBV11-2 and TRBJ1-1 provide the parts outside the CDR3, is EAGVAQSPRYKIIEKRQSVAFWCNPISGHATLYWYQQILGQGPKLLIQFQNNGVVDDSQLPKDRFSAERLKGVDSTLKIQPAKLEDSAVYLCASSYQGAALTEAFFGQGTRLTVV.

The gene calls are TRBV7-4 and TRBJ2-5; 12 nucleotides line up with TRBD2. The CDR3 is 17 amino acids. V lost 5 bases, J lost 2 bases, and 9 bases stayed unmatched. CDR1 and CDR2 (germline): SGHVT, SQSDAQ. The CDR3 loop is CASSPRSGLAGQETQYF. The CDR3 region has the DNA TGTGCCAGCAGCCCTCGATCTGGACTAGCGGGGCAAGAGACCCAGTACTTC.

There are a few counts of this clone. Here the CDR3 reads CASIQNTEAFF. CDR3 coding DNA: TGTGCCAGCATCCAGAACACTGAAGCTTTCTTT. The chain employs TRBV2 and TRBJ1-1; D gene uncertain. The CDR3 has 11 amino acids. Germline lookup yields CDR1 SNHLY and CDR2 FYNNEI. V lost 7 bases, J lost 1 base, and 4 bases lay in between. The full variable domain, completed using reference TRBV2 and TRBJ1-1, is EPEVTQTPSHQVTQMGQEVILRCVPISNHLYFYWYRQILGQKVEFLVSFYNNEISEKSEIFDDQFSVERPDGSNFTLKIRSTKLEDSAMYFCASIQNTEAFFGQGTRLTVV.

This rearrangement joins TRBV11-3 to TRBJ1-4; possibly TRBD1 for D (6 bases). The CDR3 covers 15 residues. Between the trimmed V and J ends, which lost 2 bases and 2 bases, there was a span of 9 bases. Germline CDR1 SGHNT, CDR2 YENEEA. The CDR3 loop is CASSLPGVTNEKLFF. CDR3 nucleotide sequence: TGTGCCAGCAGCTTACCAGGGGTGACTAATGAAAAACTGTTTTTT.

This sequence joins TRBV19 and TRBJ2-6; D ambiguous. V shed 5 bases and J shed 1 base, with 9 bases lying between them. The CDR3 loop spans 15 amino acids. The V gene's germline CDR1 is LNHDA and CDR2 SQIVND (reference sequence). The CDR3, as DNA: TGTGCCAGTAGTCTCCAACTGTCTGGGGCCAACGTCCTGACTTTC. It translates to CASSLQLSGANVLTF.

The V gene is TRBV21-1, the J gene TRBJ2-1; TRBD1 was called by the table and not checked on the DNA. TRBV21-1 is noted as a pseudogene. The length of the CDR3 is 16 residues. The CDR3 sequence is CASSKVERQGYNEQFF. DNA for the CDR3: TGTGCCAGCAGCAAAGTCGAACGACAGGGCTACAATGAGCAGTTCTTC.

In DNA, the CDR3 is TGTGCCAGCAGCTTAGGTCAGGGTATAAATGAGCAGTTCTTC. This codes for CASSLGQGINEQFF. The chain is built from TRBV7-3 and TRBJ2-1; tentative D call: TRBD1 (5 bases). This CDR3 is 14 amino acids long. The ends were cut back, 2 bases at V and 7 bases at J, with 12 bases in the middle. Germline V gene lookup returns CDR1 SGHTA and CDR2 FQGTGA.

V gene TRBV11-3 combines with J gene TRBJ2-7; TRBD1 is a possible D gene (6 bases). There are 19 residues in the CDR3. Germline V gene lookup returns CDR1 SGHNT and CDR2 YENEEA. The V end was cut by 1 base, the J end by 2 bases, with 24 bases between. Here the CDR3 reads CASSLVYRDNLIDPYEQYF. DNA of the CDR3: TGTGCCAGCAGCTTAGTTTACCGGGACAATTTAATTGACCCCTACGAGCAGTACTTC.

This chain links TRBV5-6 with TRBJ2-3; 7 nucleotides agree with TRBD1. The germline CDR1 and CDR2 sequences are SGHDT and YYEEEE. The CDR3 runs to 16 residues. With V trimmed by 4 bases and J by 6 bases, 14 bases remained unmatched. Written as DNA, the CDR3 is TGTGCCAGCAGCCAGGTGAAGAGGAACAGGGGTGATACGCAGTATTTT. Residues: CASSQVKRNRGDTQYF.

The gene calls are TRBV27 and TRBJ1-6; 8 bases line up with TRBD1. The CDR3 extends over 18 amino acids. Germline V CDR1 and CDR2: MNHEY, SMNVEV (reference sequence). Trimming cost V 0 bases and J 1 base; bases outside gene matches: 5. The CDR3 region is CASSLSIDRGSYNSPLHF. The DNA for the CDR3 is TGTGCCAGCAGTTTATCGATCGACAGGGGTTCCTATAATTCACCCCTCCACTTT.

The gene calls are TRBV2 and TRBJ1-1; TRBD1 might be the D (6 bases). Per germline, CDR1 SNHLY and CDR2 FYNNEI. Trimming removed 8 bases at V and 1 base at J, with 17 bases between. This CDR3 is built from 15 residues. The chain's CDR3 is CASGGPPSTNTEAFF. CDR3 bases: TGTGCCAGCGGGGGGCCACCCTCTACGAACACTGAAGCTTTCTTT.

A few counts support this clone. This chain connects TRBV5-1 to TRBJ2-1; possible D gene TRBD2, 5 bases. From germline, CDR1 is SGHRS and CDR2 YFSETQ. This CDR3 region has 15 residues. V was shortened by 5 bases and J by 0 bases, with 12 bases between the two germline ends. The chain's CDR3 is CASRTSAASYNEQFF. The CDR3 DNA reads as TGCGCCAGCAGGACTTCAGCGGCCTCCTACAATGAGCAGTTCTTC.

This clone rates as medium-sized (0.01 to 0.1%). The chain recombines TRBV4-2 with TRBJ2-7; D may be TRBD1 (6 bases). The CDR3 is 16 residues long. Germline V gene data show CDR1 as LGHNA and CDR2 as YNFKEQ. V lost 0 bases to trimming and J lost 6 bases, with 18 bases between them. DNA of the CDR3: TGTGCCAGCAGCCAAGAACCCACAGGGTCCTTTCGCGAGCAGTACTTC. Translation: CASSQEPTGSFREQYF.

CDR3 DNA: TGTGCCAGCAGTTACCGACAGCTTAACTATGGCTACACCTTC. Its translation: CASSYRQLNYGYTF. This chain uses TRBV6-2 or TRBV6-3 with TRBJ1-2; D is perhaps TRBD1 (5 bases). Trimming left V 2 bases short and J 1 base short, with 8 bases between. This CDR3 contains 14 residues. Germline CDR1 and CDR2: MNHEY and SVGEGT.